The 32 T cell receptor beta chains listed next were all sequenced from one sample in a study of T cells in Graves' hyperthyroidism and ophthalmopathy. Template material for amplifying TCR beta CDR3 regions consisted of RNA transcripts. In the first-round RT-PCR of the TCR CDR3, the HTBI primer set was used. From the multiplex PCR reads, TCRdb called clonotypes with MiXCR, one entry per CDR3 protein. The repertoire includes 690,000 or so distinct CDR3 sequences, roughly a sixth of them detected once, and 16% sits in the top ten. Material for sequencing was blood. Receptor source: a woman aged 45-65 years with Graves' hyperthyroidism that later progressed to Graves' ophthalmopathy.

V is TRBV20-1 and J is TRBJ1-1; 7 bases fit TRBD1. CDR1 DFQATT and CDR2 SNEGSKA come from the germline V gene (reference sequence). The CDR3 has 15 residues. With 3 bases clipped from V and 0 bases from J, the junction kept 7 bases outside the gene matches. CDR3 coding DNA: TGCAGTGCTAGTTGGTCAGGGGGTTTGAACACTGAAGCTTTCTTT. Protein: CSASWSGGLNTEAFF.

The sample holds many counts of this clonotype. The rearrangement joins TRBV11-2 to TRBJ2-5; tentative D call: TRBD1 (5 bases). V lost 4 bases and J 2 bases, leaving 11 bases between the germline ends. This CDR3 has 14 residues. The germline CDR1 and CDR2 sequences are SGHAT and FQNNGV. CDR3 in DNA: TGTGCCAGCAGCTGGGGCAGGGCACAAGAGACCCAGTACTTC. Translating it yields CASSWGRAQETQYF.

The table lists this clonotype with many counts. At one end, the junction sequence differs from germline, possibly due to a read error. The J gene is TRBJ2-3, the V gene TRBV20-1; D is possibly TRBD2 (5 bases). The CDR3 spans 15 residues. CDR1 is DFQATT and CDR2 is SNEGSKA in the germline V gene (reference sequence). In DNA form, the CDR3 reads TGCAGTGCTGGGGAATCCCGAGGGCCCACAAATACGCAGTATTTT. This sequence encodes CSAGESRGPTNTQYF.

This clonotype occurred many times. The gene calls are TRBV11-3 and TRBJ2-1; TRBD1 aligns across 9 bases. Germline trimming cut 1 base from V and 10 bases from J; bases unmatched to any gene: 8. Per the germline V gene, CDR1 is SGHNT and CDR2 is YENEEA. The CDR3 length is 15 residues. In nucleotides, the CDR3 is TGTGCCAGCAGCTTAGCCACTACAGGGGGCGACGAGCAGTTCTTC. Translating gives CASSLATTGGDEQFF.

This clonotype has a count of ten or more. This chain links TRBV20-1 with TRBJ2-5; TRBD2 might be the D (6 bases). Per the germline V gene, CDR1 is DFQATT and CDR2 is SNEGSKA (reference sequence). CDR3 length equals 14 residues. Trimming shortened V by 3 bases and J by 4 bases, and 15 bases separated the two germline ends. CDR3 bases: TGCAGTGCTAGGACTGTGGAGGGGAGAGAGACCCAGTACTTC. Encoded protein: CSARTVEGRETQYF.

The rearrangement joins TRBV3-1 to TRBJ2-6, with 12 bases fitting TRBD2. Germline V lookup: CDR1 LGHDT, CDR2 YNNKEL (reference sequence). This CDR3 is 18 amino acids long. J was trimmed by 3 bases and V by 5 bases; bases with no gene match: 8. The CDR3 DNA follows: TGTGCCAGCAGCTTTGGACTAGCGGGGCGTAGTGGGGCCAACGTCCTGACTTTC. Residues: CASSFGLAGRSGANVLTF.

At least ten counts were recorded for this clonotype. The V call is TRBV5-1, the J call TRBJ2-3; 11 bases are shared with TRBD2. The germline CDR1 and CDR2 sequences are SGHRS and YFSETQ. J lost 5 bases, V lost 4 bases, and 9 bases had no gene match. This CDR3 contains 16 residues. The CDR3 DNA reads TGCGCCAGCAGCCCCCGTGGTAGCGGGGGGGTAGATACGCAGTATTTT. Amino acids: CASSPRGSGGVDTQYF.

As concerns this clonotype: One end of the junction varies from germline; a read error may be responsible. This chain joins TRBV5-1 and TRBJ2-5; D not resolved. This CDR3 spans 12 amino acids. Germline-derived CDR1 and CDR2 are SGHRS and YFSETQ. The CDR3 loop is CASSSKQEAQYF. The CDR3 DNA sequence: TGCGCCAGCAGCTCTAAGCAAGAGGCCCAGTACTTC.

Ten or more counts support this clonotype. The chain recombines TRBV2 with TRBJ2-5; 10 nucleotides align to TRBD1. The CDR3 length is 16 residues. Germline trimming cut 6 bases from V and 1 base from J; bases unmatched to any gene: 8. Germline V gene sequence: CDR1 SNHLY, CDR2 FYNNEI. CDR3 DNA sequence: TGTGCCAGCAGCAAGGACAGGGGGAGCATCCAAGAGACCCAGTACTTC. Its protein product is CASSKDRGSIQETQYF. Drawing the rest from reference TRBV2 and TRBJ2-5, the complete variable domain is EPEVTQTPSHQVTQMGQEVILRCVPISNHLYFYWYRQILGQKVEFLVSFYNNEISEKSEIFDDQFSVERPDGSNFTLKIRSTKLEDSAMYFCASSKDRGSIQETQYFGPGTRLLVL.

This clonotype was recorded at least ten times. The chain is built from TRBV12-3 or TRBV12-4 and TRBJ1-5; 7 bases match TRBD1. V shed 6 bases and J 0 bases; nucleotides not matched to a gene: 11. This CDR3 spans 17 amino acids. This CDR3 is CASSPGQTPNSNQPQHF. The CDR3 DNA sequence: TGTGCCAGCAGCCCGGGACAGACCCCGAATAGCAATCAGCCCCAGCATTTT.

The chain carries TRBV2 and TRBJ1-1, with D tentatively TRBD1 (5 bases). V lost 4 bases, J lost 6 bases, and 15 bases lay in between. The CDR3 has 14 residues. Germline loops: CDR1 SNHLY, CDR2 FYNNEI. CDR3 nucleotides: TGTGCCAGCAGTGCCTGGGGGAGGGCATCTGAAGCTTTCTTT. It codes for CASSAWGRASEAFF.

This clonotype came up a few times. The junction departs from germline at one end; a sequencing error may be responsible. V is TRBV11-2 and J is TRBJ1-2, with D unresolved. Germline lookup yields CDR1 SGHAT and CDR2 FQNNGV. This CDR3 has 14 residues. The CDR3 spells CASKKSDVNYGCTF. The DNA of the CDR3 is TGTGCCAGCAAAAAGAGCGACGTTAACTATGGCTGCACCTTC.

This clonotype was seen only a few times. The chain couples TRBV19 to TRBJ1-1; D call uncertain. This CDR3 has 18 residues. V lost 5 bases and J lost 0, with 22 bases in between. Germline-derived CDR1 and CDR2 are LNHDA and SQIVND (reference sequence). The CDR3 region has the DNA TGTGCCAGTAGTGCCCGGGTATACCTGGGCGGCATGAACACTGAAGCTTTCTTT. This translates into CASSARVYLGGMNTEAFF.

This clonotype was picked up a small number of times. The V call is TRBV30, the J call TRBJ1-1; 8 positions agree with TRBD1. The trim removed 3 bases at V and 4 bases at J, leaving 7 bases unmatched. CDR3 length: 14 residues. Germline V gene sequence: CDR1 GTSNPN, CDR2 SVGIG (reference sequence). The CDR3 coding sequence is TGTGCCTGGAGCCCCAGGGGGCGCCCCACTGAAGCTTTCTTT. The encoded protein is CAWSPRGRPTEAFF.

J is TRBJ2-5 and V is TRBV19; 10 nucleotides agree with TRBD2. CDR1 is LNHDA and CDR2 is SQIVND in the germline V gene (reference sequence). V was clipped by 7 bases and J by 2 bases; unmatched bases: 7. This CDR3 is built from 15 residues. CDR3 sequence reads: CASKGLAGDQETQYF. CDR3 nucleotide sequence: TGTGCCAGTAAAGGGCTAGCGGGGGATCAAGAGACCCAGTACTTC.

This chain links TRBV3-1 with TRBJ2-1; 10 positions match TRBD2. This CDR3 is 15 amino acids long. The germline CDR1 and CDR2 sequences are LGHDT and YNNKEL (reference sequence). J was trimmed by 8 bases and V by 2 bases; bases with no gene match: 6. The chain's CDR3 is CASSQQAGGRDEQFF. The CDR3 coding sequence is TGTGCCAGCAGCCAACAAGCGGGGGGGCGAGATGAGCAGTTCTTC.

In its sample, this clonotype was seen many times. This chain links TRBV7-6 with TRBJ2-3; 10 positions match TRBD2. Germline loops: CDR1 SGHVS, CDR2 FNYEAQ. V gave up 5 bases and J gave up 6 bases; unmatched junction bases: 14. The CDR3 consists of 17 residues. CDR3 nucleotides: TGTGCCAGCAGCCGTGATTTAGCGGGGGGCCCGTCGGATACGCAGTATTTT. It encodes CASSRDLAGGPSDTQYF.

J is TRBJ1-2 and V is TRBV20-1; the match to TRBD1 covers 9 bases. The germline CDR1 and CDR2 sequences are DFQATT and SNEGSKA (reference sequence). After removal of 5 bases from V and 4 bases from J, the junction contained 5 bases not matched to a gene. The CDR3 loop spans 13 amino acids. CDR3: CSALQTGGYGYTF. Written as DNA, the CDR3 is TGCAGTGCTTTACAGACAGGGGGCTATGGCTACACCTTC.

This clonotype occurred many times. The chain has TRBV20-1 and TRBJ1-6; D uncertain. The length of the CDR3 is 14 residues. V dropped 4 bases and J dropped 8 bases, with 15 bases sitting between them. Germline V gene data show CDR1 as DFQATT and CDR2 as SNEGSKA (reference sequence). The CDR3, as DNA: TGCAGTGCTATTCACAGTCTCCTCTATTCACCCCTCCACTTT. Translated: CSAIHSLLYSPLHF.

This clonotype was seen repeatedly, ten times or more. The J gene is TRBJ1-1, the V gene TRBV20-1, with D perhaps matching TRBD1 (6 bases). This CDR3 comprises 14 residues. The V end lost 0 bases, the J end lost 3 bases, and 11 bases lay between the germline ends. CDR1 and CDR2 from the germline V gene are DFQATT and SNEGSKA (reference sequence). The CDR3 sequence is CSARDIQGYTEAFF. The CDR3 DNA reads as TGCAGTGCTAGAGATATCCAGGGGTACACTGAAGCTTTCTTT.

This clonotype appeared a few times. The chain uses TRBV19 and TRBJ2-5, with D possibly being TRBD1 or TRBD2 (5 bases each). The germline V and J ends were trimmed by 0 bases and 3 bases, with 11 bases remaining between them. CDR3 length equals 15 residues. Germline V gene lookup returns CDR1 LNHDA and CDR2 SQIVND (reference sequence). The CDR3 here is CASSIDPGRKETQYF. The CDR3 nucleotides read TGTGCCAGTAGTATAGATCCGGGACGCAAAGAGACCCAGTACTTC.

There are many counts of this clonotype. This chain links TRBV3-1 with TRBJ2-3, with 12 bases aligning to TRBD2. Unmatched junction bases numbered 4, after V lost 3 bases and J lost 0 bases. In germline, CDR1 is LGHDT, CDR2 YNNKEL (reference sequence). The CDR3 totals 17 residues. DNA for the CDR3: TGTGCCAGCAGCCACGGACTAGCGGGGAGTAGCACAGATACGCAGTATTTT. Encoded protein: CASSHGLAGSSTDTQYF.

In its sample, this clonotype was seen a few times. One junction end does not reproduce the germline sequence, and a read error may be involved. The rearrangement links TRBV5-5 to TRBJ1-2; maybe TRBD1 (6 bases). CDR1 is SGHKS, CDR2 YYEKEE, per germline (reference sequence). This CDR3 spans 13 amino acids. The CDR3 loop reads CASSPDSNYDYTF. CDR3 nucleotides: TGTGCCAGCAGCCCGGACAGTAACTATGACTACACCTTC. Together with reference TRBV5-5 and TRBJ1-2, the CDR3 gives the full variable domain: DAGVTQSPTHLIKTRGQQVTLRCSPISGHKSVSWYQQVLGQGPQFIFQYYEKEERGRGNFPDRFSARQFPNYSSELNVNALLLGDSALYLCASSPDSNYDYTFGSGTRLTVV.

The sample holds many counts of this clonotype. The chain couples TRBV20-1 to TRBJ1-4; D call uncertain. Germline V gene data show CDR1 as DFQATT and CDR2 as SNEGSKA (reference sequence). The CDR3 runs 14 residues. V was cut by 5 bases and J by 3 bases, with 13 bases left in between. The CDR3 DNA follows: TGCAGTGCTGCCCGACCTGGGTCTAATGAAAAACTGTTTTTT. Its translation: CSAARPGSNEKLFF.

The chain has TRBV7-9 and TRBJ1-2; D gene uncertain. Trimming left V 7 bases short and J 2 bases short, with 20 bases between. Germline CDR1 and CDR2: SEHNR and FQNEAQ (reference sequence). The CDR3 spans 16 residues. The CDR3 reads CASTRTLAQRNYGYTF. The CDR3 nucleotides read TGTGCCAGCACCCGAACCTTGGCACAAAGAAACTATGGCTACACCTTC.

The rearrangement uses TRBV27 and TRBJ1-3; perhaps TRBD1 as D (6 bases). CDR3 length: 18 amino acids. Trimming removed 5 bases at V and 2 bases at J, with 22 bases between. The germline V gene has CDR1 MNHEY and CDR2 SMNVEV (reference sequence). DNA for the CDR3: TGTGCCAGCAGTCCTCGATACCAGGGGCTGGGGACTGGAAACACCATATATTTT. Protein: CASSPRYQGLGTGNTIYF.

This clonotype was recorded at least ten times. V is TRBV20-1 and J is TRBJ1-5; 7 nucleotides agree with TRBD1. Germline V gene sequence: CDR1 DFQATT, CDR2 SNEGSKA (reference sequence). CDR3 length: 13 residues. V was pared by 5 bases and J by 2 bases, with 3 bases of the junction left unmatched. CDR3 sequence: CSASGTGNQPQHF. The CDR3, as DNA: TGCAGTGCTTCCGGGACAGGCAATCAGCCCCAGCATTTT.

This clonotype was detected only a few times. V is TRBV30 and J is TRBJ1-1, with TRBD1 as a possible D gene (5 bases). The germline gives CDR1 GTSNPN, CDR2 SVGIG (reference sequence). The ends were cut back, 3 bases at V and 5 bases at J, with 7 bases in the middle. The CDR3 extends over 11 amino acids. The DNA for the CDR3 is TGTGCCTGGAGGCGGGGGACTGAAGCTTTCTTT. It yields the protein CAWRRGTEAFF. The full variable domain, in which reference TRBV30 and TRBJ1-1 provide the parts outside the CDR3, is SQTIHQWPATLVQPVGSPLSLECTVEGTSNPNLYWYRQAAGRGLQLLFYSVGIGQISSEVPQNLSASRPQDRQFILSSKKLLLSDSGFYLCAWRRGTEAFFGQGTRLTVV.

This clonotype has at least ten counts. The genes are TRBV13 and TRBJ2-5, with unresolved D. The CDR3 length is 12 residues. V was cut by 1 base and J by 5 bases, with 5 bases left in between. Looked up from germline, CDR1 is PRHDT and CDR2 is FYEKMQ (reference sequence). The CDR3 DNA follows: TGTGCCAGCAGCTTAGTTTTGGAGACCCAGTACTTC. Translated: CASSLVLETQYF.

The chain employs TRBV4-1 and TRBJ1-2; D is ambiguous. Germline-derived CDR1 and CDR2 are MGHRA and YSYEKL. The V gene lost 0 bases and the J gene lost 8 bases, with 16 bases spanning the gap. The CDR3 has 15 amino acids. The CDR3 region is CASSQDRSLSGGYTF. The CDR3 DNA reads TGCGCCAGCAGCCAAGATCGATCACTCTCCGGCGGCTACACCTTC.

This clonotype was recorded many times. The CDR3 DNA is TGTGCCAGCAGTTCCCCCGTGGCGGGAGGCACAGATACGCAGTATTTT. Translating it yields CASSSPVAGGTDTQYF. The chain employs TRBV27 and TRBJ2-3; 7 bases align to TRBD2. In germline, CDR1 is MNHEY, CDR2 SMNVEV (reference sequence). The V and J ends lost 4 bases and 1 base, in that order; junction bases with no gene match: 8. The CDR3 loop spans 16 amino acids.

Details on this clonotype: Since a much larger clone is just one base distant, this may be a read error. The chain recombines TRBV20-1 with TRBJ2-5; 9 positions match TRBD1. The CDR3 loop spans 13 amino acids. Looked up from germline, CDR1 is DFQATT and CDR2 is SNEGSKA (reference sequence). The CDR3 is CRARGQGQETQYF. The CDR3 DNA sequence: TGCAGAGCTAGGGGACAGGGACAAGAGACCCAGTACTTC.